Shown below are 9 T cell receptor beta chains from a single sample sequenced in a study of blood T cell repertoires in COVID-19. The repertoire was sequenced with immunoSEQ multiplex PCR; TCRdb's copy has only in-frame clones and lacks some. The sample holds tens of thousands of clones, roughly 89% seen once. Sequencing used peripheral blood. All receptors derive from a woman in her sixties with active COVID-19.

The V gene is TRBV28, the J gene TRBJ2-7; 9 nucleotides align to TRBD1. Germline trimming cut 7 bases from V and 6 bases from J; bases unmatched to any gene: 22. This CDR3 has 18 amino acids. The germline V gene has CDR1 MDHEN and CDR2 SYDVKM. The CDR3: CASTPLGTGFQEGSEQYF. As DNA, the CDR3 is TGTGCCAGCACCCCTCTCGGGACAGGGTTCCAGGAGGGTTCCGAGCAGTACTTC.

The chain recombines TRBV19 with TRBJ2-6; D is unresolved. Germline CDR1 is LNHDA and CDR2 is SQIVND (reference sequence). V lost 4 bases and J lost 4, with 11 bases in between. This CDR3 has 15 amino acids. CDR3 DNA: TGTGCCAGTAGTAATGGCGGAAGGGGGGCCAACGTCCTGACTTTC. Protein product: CASSNGGRGANVLTF.

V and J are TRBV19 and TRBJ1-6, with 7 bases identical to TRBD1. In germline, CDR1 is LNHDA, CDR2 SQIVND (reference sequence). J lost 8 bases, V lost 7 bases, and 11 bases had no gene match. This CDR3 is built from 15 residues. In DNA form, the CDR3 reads TGTGCCAGTACCGAAAAAACAGGGGTGGATTCACCCCTCCACTTT. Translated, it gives CASTEKTGVDSPLHF. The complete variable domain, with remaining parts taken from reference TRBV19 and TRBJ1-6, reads DGGITQSPKYLFRKEGQNVTLSCEQNLNHDAMYWYRQDPGQGLRLIYYSQIVNDFQKGDIAEGYSVSREKKESFPLTVTSAQKNPTAFYLCASTEKTGVDSPLHFGNGTRLTVT.

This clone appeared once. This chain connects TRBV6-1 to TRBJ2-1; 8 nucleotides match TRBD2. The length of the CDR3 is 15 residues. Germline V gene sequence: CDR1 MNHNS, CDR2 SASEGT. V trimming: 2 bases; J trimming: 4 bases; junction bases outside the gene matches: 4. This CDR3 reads CASSERASGYNEQFF. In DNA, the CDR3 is TGTGCCAGCAGTGAAAGGGCTAGCGGGTACAATGAGCAGTTCTTC.

The CDR3 sequence is CASSLRFVPGTNYGYTF. The CDR3 coding sequence is TGTGCCAGCAGCTTGCGGTTTGTGCCGGGAACTAACTATGGCTACACCTTC. The chain uses TRBV5-4 and TRBJ1-2; D gene ambiguous. Germline-derived CDR1 and CDR2 are SGHNT and YYREEE (reference sequence). This CDR3 has 17 amino acids. The V end was cut by 1 base, the J end by 0 bases, with 16 bases between.

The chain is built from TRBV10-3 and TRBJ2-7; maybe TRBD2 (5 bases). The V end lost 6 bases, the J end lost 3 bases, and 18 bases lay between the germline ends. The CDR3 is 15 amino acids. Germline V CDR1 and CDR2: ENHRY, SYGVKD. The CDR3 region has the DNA TGTGCCATCAGCAGTTTTGTGGGAGTTGGCTACGAGCAGTACTTC. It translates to CAISSFVGVGYEQYF.

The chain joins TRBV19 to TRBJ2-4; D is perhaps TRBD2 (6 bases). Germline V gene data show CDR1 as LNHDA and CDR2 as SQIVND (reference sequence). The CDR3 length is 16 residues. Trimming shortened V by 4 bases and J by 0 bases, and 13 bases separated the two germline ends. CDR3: CASSTLAALAKNIQYF. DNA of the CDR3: TGTGCCAGTAGTACGTTAGCGGCCCTAGCCAAAAACATTCAGTACTTC.

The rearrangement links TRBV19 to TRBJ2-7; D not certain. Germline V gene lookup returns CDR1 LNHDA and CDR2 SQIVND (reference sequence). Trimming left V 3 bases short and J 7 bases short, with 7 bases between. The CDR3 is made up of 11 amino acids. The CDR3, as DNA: TGTGCCAGTAGTATGGGCTGGGAGCAGTACTTC. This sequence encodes CASSMGWEQYF.

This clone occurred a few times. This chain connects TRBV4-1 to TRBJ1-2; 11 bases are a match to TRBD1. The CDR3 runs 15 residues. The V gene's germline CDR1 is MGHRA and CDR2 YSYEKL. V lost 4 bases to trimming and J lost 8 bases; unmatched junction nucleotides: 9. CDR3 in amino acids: CASSRPGQGAQGYTF. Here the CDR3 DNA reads TGCGCCAGCAGCCGGCCCGGACAGGGGGCGCAGGGCTACACCTTC.